This T cell receptor beta chain was retrieved from a study of sequential checkpoint blockade in melanoma. Clones were sequenced by immunoSEQ multiplex PCR, and TCRdb holds only the in-frame ones, with some missing. The data show under 4,000 clones, around 60% seen once. Indicated treatment: randomized to nivolumab then ipilimumab (arm A) or the reverse (arm B). Live CD3+CD8+ CD19− CD56− cells were sorted from PBMCs. The input for sequencing was CD8+ T cells sorted from blood (inferred from file names), taken from a patient given nivolumab and ipilimumab in sequence. This sequence was found in a human patient with melanoma. Some clones in this sample may be carry-over from other donors' samples.

Here the CDR3 DNA reads TGCGCCAGCAGCCAAGTACAGGTCCTTACGCAGTATTTT. As protein: CASSQVQVLTQYF. This sequence joins TRBV4-1 and TRBJ2-3; perhaps TRBD1 as D (5 bases). The CDR3 is 13 amino acids. Per germline, CDR1 MGHRA and CDR2 YSYEKL. The ends were cut back, 1 base at V and 8 bases at J, with 10 bases in the middle.